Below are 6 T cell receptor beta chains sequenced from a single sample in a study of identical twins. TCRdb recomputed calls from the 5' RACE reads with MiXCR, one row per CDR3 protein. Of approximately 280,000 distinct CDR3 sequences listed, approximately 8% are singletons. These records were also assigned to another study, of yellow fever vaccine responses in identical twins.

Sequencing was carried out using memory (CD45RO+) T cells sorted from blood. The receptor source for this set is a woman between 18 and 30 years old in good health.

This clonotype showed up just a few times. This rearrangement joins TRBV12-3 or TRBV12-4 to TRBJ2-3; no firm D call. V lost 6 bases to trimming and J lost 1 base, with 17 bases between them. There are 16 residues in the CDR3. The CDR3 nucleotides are TGTGCCAGCAGCCCCACTGCGAAAATACGCACAGATACGCAGTATTTT. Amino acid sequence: CASSPTAKIRTDTQYF.

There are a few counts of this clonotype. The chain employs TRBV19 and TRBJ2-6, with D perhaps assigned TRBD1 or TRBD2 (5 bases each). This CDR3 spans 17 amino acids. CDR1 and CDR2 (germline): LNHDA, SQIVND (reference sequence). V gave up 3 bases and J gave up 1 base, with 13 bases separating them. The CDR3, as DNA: TGTGCCAGTAGTATTGGGGGTTCCCCTTCTGGGGCCAACGTCCTGACTTTC. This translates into CASSIGGSPSGANVLTF.

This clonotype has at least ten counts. The CDR3 DNA follows: TGTGCCAGCAGCCATGGACGGGGGAACACTGAAGCTTTCTTT. It codes for CASSHGRGNTEAFF. The rearrangement links TRBV3-1 to TRBJ1-1; no firm D call. Germline CDR1 is LGHDT and CDR2 is YNNKEL (reference sequence). Between the trimmed V and J ends, which lost 3 bases and 1 base, there was a span of 9 bases. This CDR3 has 14 residues.

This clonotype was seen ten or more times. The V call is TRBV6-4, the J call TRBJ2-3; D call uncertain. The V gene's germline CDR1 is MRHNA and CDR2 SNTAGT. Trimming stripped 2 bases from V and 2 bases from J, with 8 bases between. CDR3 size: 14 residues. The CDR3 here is CASSDGQDTDTQYF. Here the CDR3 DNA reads TGTGCCAGCAGTGACGGGCAGGACACAGATACGCAGTATTTT.

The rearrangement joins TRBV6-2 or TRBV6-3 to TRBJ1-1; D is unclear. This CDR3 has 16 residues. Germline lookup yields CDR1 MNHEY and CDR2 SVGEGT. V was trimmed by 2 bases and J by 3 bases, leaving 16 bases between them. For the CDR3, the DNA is TGTGCCAGCAGTTACCAGGCAGGAGGTTTGGACACTGAAGCTTTCTTT. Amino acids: CASSYQAGGLDTEAFF.

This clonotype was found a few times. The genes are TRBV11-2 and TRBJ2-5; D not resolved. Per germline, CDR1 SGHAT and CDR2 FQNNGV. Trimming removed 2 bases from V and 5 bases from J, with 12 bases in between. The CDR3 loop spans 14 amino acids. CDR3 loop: CASSLSSYGETQYF. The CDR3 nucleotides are TGTGCCAGCAGCTTATCCAGCTACGGCGAGACCCAGTACTTC.